This TCR beta chain was recovered during a study of blood T cell repertoires in COVID-19. Looking at the study overall: Samples of COVID-19 (acute and convalescent) were obtained from the United States, Italy and Spain. The analysed material was cDNA or gDNA that came from T cells, B-cell-depleted T cells, or PBMCs.

The CDR3 length is 13 residues. Germline V gives CDR1 SGHRS, CDR2 YFSETQ. As concerns this clone: Germline is not matched at one junction end, which may reflect a read error.

In the source study's methods: From reference gene primer amplification, estimates of nucleated cell counts were derived. Measured with immunoSEQ multiplex PCR; TCRdb has only the in-frame clones, and not every one. That table is the source of V, J and clone size, and D and trimming were worked out from the DNA. The table has 300,000 or so clones, roughly 86% seen once. The chain combines TRBV5-1 with TRBJ1-6, with 7 bases that match TRBD1. Sequencing used peripheral blood. The source is a man in his 70s with acute or convalescent COVID-19. As DNA, the CDR3 is TGCGCCAGTCGCAGGGACAGTAATCCACCCCTCCACTTT. This encodes CASRRDSNPPLHF.